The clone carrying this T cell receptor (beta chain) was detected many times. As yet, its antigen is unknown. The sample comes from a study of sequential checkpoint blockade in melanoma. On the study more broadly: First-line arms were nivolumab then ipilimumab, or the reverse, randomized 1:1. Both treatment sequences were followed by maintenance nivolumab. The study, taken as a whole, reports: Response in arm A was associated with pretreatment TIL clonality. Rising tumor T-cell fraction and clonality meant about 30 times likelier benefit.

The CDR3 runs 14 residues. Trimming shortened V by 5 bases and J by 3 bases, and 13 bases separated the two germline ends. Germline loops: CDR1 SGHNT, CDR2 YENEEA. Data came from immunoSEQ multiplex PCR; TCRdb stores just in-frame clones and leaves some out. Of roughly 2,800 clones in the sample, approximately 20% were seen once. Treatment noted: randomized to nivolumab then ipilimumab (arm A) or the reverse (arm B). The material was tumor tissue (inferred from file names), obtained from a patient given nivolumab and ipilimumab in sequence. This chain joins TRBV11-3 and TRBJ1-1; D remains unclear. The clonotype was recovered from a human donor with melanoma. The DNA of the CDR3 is TGTGCCAGCAGCCAATCCCGGAGGTACACTGAAGCTTTCTTT. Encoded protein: CASSQSRRYTEAFF.